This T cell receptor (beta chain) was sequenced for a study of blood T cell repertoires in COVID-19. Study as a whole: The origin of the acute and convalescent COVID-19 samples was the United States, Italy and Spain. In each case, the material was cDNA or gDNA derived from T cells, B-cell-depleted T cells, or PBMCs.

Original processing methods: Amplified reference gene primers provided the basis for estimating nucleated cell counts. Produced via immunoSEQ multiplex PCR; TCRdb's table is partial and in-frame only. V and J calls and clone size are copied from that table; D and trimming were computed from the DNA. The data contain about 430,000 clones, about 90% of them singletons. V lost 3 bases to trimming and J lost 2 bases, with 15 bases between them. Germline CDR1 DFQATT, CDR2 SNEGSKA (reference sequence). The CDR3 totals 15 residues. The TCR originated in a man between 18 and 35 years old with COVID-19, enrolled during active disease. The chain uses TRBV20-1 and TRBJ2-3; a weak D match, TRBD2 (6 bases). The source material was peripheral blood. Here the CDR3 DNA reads TGCAGTGCTAGTGTTAGTGGGGGGACCACAGATACGCAGTATTTT. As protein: CSASVSGGTTDTQYF.